Below are 22 T cell receptor beta chains sequenced from a single sample in a study of shared clonotypes between healthy human individuals. Clones were sequenced by immunoSEQ multiplex PCR, and TCRdb holds only the in-frame ones, with some missing. The sample lists 550,000 to 650,000 clones; approximately 96% were seen once. Terminally differentiated effector memory CD45RA+ cells were excluded from the naive CD8 cells, which were CD45RO-negative and positively selected for CCR7. The sequenced sample consisted of naive CD8+ T cells sorted from blood. These TCRs come from a woman between 25 and 40 years old in good health.

V usage is TRBV7-9 and J usage is TRBJ2-3; D remains ambiguous. The CDR3 spans 15 residues. Trimming left V 1 base short and J 5 bases short, with 13 bases between. Germline values: CDR1 SEHNR, CDR2 FQNEAQ (reference sequence). CDR3 nucleotides: TGTGCCAGCAGCTTAGATTTGGTTGTGGTAGATACGCAGTATTTT. Its translation is CASSLDLVVVDTQYF.

The chain recombines TRBV13 with TRBJ1-1; D uncertain. Trimming left V 6 bases short and J 2 bases short, with 10 bases between. The CDR3 spans 13 residues. Per germline, CDR1 PRHDT and CDR2 FYEKMQ (reference sequence). Written as DNA, the CDR3 is TGTGCCAGCAGTCGTCAAAGAAACACTGAAGCTTTCTTT. It is translated as CASSRQRNTEAFF. Full variable domain (rest looked up from reference TRBV13 and TRBJ1-1): AAGVIQSPRHLIKEKRETATLKCYPIPRHDTVYWYQQGPGQDPQFLISFYEKMQSDKGSIPDRFSAQQFSDYHSELNMSSLELGDSALYFCASSRQRNTEAFFGQGTRLTVV.

The count of this clone is one. The V gene is TRBV29-1, the J gene TRBJ2-7, with TRBD1 identical over 9 bases. The V gene's germline CDR1 is SQVTM and CDR2 ANQGSEA. Trimming removed 7 bases from V and 6 bases from J; junction bases left unmatched: 10. CDR3 length: 13 residues. The CDR3 is CSAQTGGVSEQYF. CDR3 DNA: TGCAGCGCACAGACAGGGGGTGTTAGCGAGCAGTACTTC.

This chain connects TRBV5-5 to TRBJ1-1; TRBD1 might be the D (5 bases). V was shortened by 4 bases and J by 11 bases, with 9 bases between the two germline ends. The CDR3 has 10 residues. Germline CDR1 reads SGHKS; CDR2 reads YYEKEE (reference sequence). DNA for the CDR3: TGTGCCAGCAGCGGGGGTAAGGCTTTCTTT. It encodes CASSGGKAFF.

The J gene is TRBJ2-2, the V gene TRBV19, with D perhaps given as TRBD1 or TRBD2 (5 bases each). Per the germline V gene, CDR1 is LNHDA and CDR2 is SQIVND (reference sequence). V lost 3 bases and J 3 bases, leaving 11 bases between the germline ends. The CDR3 has 15 amino acids. Here the CDR3 reads CASSMERGHTGELFF. CDR3 nucleotide sequence: TGTGCCAGTAGTATGGAGAGGGGACACACCGGGGAGCTGTTTTTT.

This clone appeared a single time. The rearrangement links TRBV27 to TRBJ2-3; the match to TRBD1 covers 9 bases. The germline V gene has CDR1 MNHEY and CDR2 SMNVEV (reference sequence). After removal of 6 bases from V and 6 bases from J, the junction contained 7 bases not matched to a gene. This CDR3 has 14 amino acids. DNA for the CDR3: TGTGCCAGCAGACCCGGGACAGGGAGGGATACGCAGTATTTT. It translates to CASRPGTGRDTQYF.

This clone was seen just once. The chain combines TRBV2 with TRBJ2-1; 13 positions match TRBD2. The CDR3 covers 19 residues. After removal of 4 bases from V and 8 bases from J, the junction contained 17 bases not matched to a gene. Per germline, CDR1 SNHLY and CDR2 FYNNEI. CDR3 DNA: TGTGCCAGCAGTGTTTCGTATGGGTCTGGGACTAGCGGGATCGATGAGCAGTTCTTC. Protein: CASSVSYGSGTSGIDEQFF.

This chain links TRBV28 with TRBJ2-7, with D perhaps TRBD1 (5 bases). With 2 bases removed from V and 4 bases from J, the gap between germline ends came to 9 bases. CDR3 size: 13 residues. CDR1 is MDHEN and CDR2 is SYDVKM in the germline V gene. The CDR3 DNA reads TGTGCCAGCAGTTTAGGACACAAGTACGAGCAGTACTTC. This encodes CASSLGHKYEQYF.

The rearrangement uses TRBV4-2 and TRBJ2-1; 14 bases match TRBD2. CDR1 and CDR2 (germline): LGHNA, YNFKEQ. The J segment lost 7 bases and the V segment lost 5 bases, leaving 4 bases of the junction unmatched. The CDR3 sequence is 15 residues long. The CDR3 sequence is CASSSRLAGGNEQFF. In DNA form, the CDR3 reads TGTGCCAGCAGCTCCCGACTAGCGGGAGGGAATGAGCAGTTCTTC.

This chain joins TRBV27 and TRBJ2-7; TRBD2 matches 13 bases. With V trimmed by 5 bases and J by 6 bases, 7 bases remained unmatched. This CDR3 comprises 15 residues. Per germline, CDR1 MNHEY and CDR2 SMNVEV (reference sequence). The CDR3 loop is CASSPGTSGNREQYF. In nucleotides, the CDR3 is TGTGCCAGCAGTCCTGGGACTAGCGGGAACCGCGAGCAGTACTTC.

This clone turned up a few times. The CDR3 DNA reads TGCAGCGTTGACCCGAACCAAGAGACCCAGTACTTC. The encoded protein is CSVDPNQETQYF. This sequence joins TRBV29-1 and TRBJ2-5; the D is unclear. The CDR3 spans 12 residues. The germline V gene encodes CDR1 SQVTM and CDR2 ANQGSEA. V gave up 3 bases and J gave up 0 bases, with 5 bases separating them.

This clone was picked up one time. J is TRBJ1-1 and V is TRBV25-1; D is undetermined. Between the trimmed V and J ends, which lost 8 bases and 5 bases, there was a span of 21 bases. Germline V gene lookup returns CDR1 MGHDK and CDR2 SYGVNS. The CDR3 runs to 15 residues. The CDR3 DNA reads TGTGCCAGCGGAGGGCCGGGAGATGCCCTGACTGAAGCTTTCTTT. Its protein is CASGGPGDALTEAFF.

The chain carries TRBV9 and TRBJ2-5, with D possibly TRBD1 on 7 matching bases. The CDR3 is 14 residues long. V was cut by 2 bases and J by 4 bases, with 12 bases left in between. Germline CDR1 is SGDLS and CDR2 is YYNGEE. The CDR3 sequence: CASSVRQGGETQYF. DNA of the CDR3: TGTGCCAGCAGCGTCCGACAGGGAGGAGAGACCCAGTACTTC.

The chain recombines TRBV28 with TRBJ1-3; 9 bases map to TRBD1. The CDR3 has 15 amino acids. V was clipped by 5 bases and J by 5 bases; unmatched bases: 7. CDR1 is MDHEN and CDR2 is SYDVKM in the germline V gene. CDR3 region: CASSNPGQGRNTIYF. The CDR3 bases are TGTGCCAGCAGTAACCCGGGACAGGGTCGAAACACCATATATTTT.

The J gene is TRBJ1-3, the V gene TRBV7-2; a weak D match, TRBD1 (5 bases). The CDR3 is 17 amino acids. V lost 5 bases and J 8 bases, leaving 25 bases between the germline ends. The germline V gene encodes CDR1 SGHTA and CDR2 FQGNSA. This CDR3 reads CASSLEGIRGFKDTIYF. Here the CDR3 DNA reads TGTGCCAGCAGCCTAGAGGGGATTCGAGGGTTCAAGGACACCATATATTTT.

This clone showed up just once. J is TRBJ2-7 and V is TRBV4-1; TRBD2 matches 7 bases. Per germline, CDR1 MGHRA and CDR2 YSYEKL. Trimming cost V 1 base and J 3 bases; bases outside gene matches: 12. The CDR3 runs 17 residues. The CDR3 is CASSQVLNRGRDYEQYF. The CDR3 DNA sequence: TGCGCCAGCAGCCAAGTTCTTAATCGCGGGAGAGACTACGAGCAGTACTTC.

The chain uses TRBV5-1 and TRBJ2-1, with 12 bases lining up with TRBD2. The CDR3 is 15 amino acids. Germline assignment: CDR1 SGHRS and CDR2 YFSETQ. The junction had 7 bases not matched to a gene; V was cut back by 4 bases and J by 8 bases. CDR3 DNA: TGCGCCAGCAGCGTAACCCTAGCGGGAGGGGATGAGCAGTTCTTC. Encoded protein: CASSVTLAGGDEQFF.

DNA of the CDR3: TGTGCCAGCAGTCCTCCGGGACTAGCGTCCTACGAGCAGTACTTC. Amino acids: CASSPPGLASYEQYF. The chain uses TRBV28 and TRBJ2-7; 10 nucleotides align to TRBD2. The CDR3 covers 15 residues. V shed 5 bases and J 1 base; nucleotides not matched to a gene: 5. Per germline, CDR1 MDHEN and CDR2 SYDVKM.

The chain has TRBV6-1 and TRBJ2-7; D is possibly TRBD1 (5 bases). CDR3 length: 13 residues. V gave up 4 bases and J gave up 2 bases, with 9 bases separating them. Germline CDR1 reads MNHNS; CDR2 reads SASEGT. CDR3 in DNA: TGTGCCAGCAGTGCGCGACAGACCTACGAGCAGTACTTC. Translation gives CASSARQTYEQYF.

The V gene is TRBV7-9, the J gene TRBJ2-5; no clear D. The DNA end favors TRBJ2-7, so the J call may be wrong. CDR3 length: 13 amino acids. Germline V gene data show CDR1 as SEHNR and CDR2 as FQNEAQ (reference sequence). The CDR3 protein is CASSLPGSYEQYF. CDR3 bases: TGTGCCAGCAGCTTACCTGGATCCTACGAGCAGTACTTC.

This sequence joins TRBV4-2 and TRBJ1-2, with D possibly matching TRBD1 (6 bases). This CDR3 comprises 14 residues. CDR1 and CDR2 from the germline V gene are LGHNA and YNFKEQ. V lost 0 bases, J lost 6 bases, and 11 bases lay in between. The CDR3 loop reads CASSQEAGDNGYTF. The DNA of the CDR3 is TGTGCCAGCAGCCAAGAGGCAGGGGATAATGGCTACACCTTC.

V and J are TRBV4-1 and TRBJ2-7, with 9 bases matching TRBD2. V trimming: 1 base; J trimming: 6 bases; junction bases outside the gene matches: 7. Germline V gene data show CDR1 as MGHRA and CDR2 as YSYEKL. CDR3 length equals 15 residues. CDR3 DNA: TGCGCCAGCAGCCAAGTGGCGGGAGGGGTCGGCGAGCAGTACTTC. This encodes CASSQVAGGVGEQYF.